This entry lists 27 T cell receptor beta chains sequenced from one sample in a study of shared clonotypes between healthy human individuals. Only in-frame clones appear in the TCRdb table, and some are missing; sequencing was by immunoSEQ multiplex PCR. Among 1 million to 1.3 million clones listed, approximately 78% were seen once. Sequenced: memory CD4+ T cells from PBMCs. The subset here: CD45RA-negative fraction. The receptors were sampled from a man aged 18 to 35 in good health. Some clones in this sample may be carry-over from other donors' samples.

About this clone: Other nucleotide sequences from this sample produce the same CDR3. This rearrangement joins TRBV20-1 to TRBJ1-1, with D uncertain. Looked up from germline, CDR1 is DFQATT and CDR2 is SNEGSKA (reference sequence). Trimming took 6 bases from V and 2 from J, leaving 4 bases between them. This CDR3 region has 10 residues. The CDR3 region is CSAVNTEAFF. The CDR3 region has the DNA TGCAGTGCCGTTAACACTGAAGCTTTCTTT.

This chain joins TRBV9 and TRBJ1-1; D is undetermined. CDR1 SGDLS and CDR2 YYNGEE come from the germline V gene. This CDR3 has 14 amino acids. V was shortened by 0 bases and J by 4 bases, with 10 bases between the two germline ends. The CDR3 DNA sequence: TGTGCCAGCAGCGTAGATTCTCTCTCCACTGAAGCTTTCTTT. Encoded protein: CASSVDSLSTEAFF.

This clone was picked up one time. The V call is TRBV28, the J call TRBJ2-5; D ambiguous. This CDR3 contains 16 residues. CDR1 and CDR2 from the germline V gene are MDHEN and SYDVKM. Trimming left V 3 bases short and J 1 base short, with 15 bases between. For the CDR3, the DNA is TGTGCCAGCAGTTTCCAATCTGGGTCTCTCCAAGAGACCCAGTACTTC. Amino acids: CASSFQSGSLQETQYF.

The chain employs TRBV7-2 and TRBJ2-7, with 7 bases fitting TRBD2. The J segment lost 5 bases and the V segment lost 8 bases, leaving 9 bases of the junction unmatched. The CDR3 has 13 residues. Germline V CDR1 and CDR2: SGHTA, FQGNSA. CDR3 nucleotide sequence: TGTGCCAGCTCGAGTGGGAGGGCCAACGAGCAGTACTTC. Translating it yields CASSSGRANEQYF.

The J gene is TRBJ2-7, the V gene TRBV6-1; 9 bases match TRBD2. The junction had 10 bases not matched to a gene; V was cut back by 1 base and J by 6 bases. Germline V gene sequence: CDR1 MNHNS, CDR2 SASEGT. This CDR3 contains 16 residues. CDR3 in amino acids: CASSEVVAGVRGEQYF. CDR3 DNA sequence: TGTGCCAGCAGTGAAGTGGTAGCGGGAGTTCGGGGCGAGCAGTACTTC.

Of note for this clone: With only one base between it and a far larger clone, this is likely a read error. The V and J genes are TRBV28 and TRBJ1-4; TRBD1 is a possible D gene (6 bases). V was clipped by 2 bases and J by 10 bases, with 17 bases between them. Germline-derived CDR1 and CDR2 are MDHEN and SYDVKM. The CDR3 length is 15 residues. CDR3 DNA sequence: TGTGCCAGCAGTTTACCACAGGGAAGGTACGGAAAACTGTTTTTT. Protein product: CASSLPQGRYGKLFF.

This clone has only a few counts. The chain combines TRBV18 with TRBJ2-2; either TRBD1 or TRBD2 may supply D (6 bases each). This CDR3 has 16 residues. Looked up from germline, CDR1 is KGHSH and CDR2 is LQKENI. The germline V and J ends were trimmed by 3 bases and 5 bases, with 16 bases remaining between them. The CDR3 DNA reads TGTGCCAGCTCACCGAGAGGGGGGAGTGATACCGGGGAGCTGTTTTTT. Amino acid sequence: CASSPRGGSDTGELFF.

The chain uses TRBV7-9 and TRBJ2-7; D may correspond to TRBD1 or TRBD2 (5 bases each). The CDR3 contains 14 residues. Per the germline V gene, CDR1 is SEHNR and CDR2 is FQNEAQ (reference sequence). The germline V and J ends were trimmed by 5 bases and 1 base, with 12 bases remaining between them. The CDR3 reads CASSPVGRSYEQYF. CDR3 DNA: TGTGCCAGCAGCCCCGTGGGACGTTCCTACGAGCAGTACTTC.

The chain links TRBV7-2 to TRBJ2-5; D is perhaps TRBD2 (6 bases). The CDR3 has 14 amino acids. With 4 bases removed from V and 2 bases from J, the gap between germline ends came to 11 bases. Germline CDR1 SGHTA, CDR2 FQGNSA. CDR3 sequence reads: CASSSGLDQETQYF. CDR3 DNA: TGTGCCAGCAGCTCGGGACTGGATCAAGAGACCCAGTACTTC.

V is TRBV4-2 and J is TRBJ2-7; a possible D gene is TRBD1 (5 bases). Germline lookup yields CDR1 LGHNA and CDR2 YNFKEQ. V was shortened by 0 bases and J by 1 base, with 19 bases between the two germline ends. The CDR3 sequence is 18 residues long. The CDR3 is CASSQDEPGQTVSYEQYF. The CDR3 DNA sequence: TGTGCCAGCAGCCAAGATGAGCCAGGACAAACGGTTTCCTACGAGCAGTACTTC.

This chain connects TRBV6-1 to TRBJ1-2, with D uncertain. Trimming cost V 3 bases and J 0 bases, with 5 bases left between them. The CDR3 is 13 residues long. Per the germline V gene, CDR1 is MNHNS and CDR2 is SASEGT. The CDR3 region has the DNA TGTGCCAGCAGTGAGATAACTAACTATGGCTACACCTTC. Encoded protein: CASSEITNYGYTF.

The rearrangement links TRBV5-6 to TRBJ1-1; no reliable D call. Trimming shortened V by 4 bases and J by 3 bases, and 16 bases separated the two germline ends. The germline gives CDR1 SGHDT, CDR2 YYEEEE. This CDR3 comprises 15 residues. In nucleotides, the CDR3 is TGTGCCAGCAGCCCGGATGCGGGCGCGGACACTGAAGCTTTCTTT. As protein: CASSPDAGADTEAFF.

CDR3 coding DNA: TGCGCCAGCAGCTTGGCAGGGATGTACAATGAGCAGTTCTTC. Amino acid sequence: CASSLAGMYNEQFF. The chain employs TRBV5-1 and TRBJ2-1, with a weak D call TRBD1 (5 bases). Trimming took 0 bases from V and 4 from J, leaving 8 bases between them. The CDR3 length is 14 residues. Germline V gene lookup returns CDR1 SGHRS and CDR2 YFSETQ.

Points on this clone: In the same sample, other DNA sequences code for this CDR3. The V gene is TRBV5-1, the J gene TRBJ2-3; D remains unclear. The CDR3 loop spans 14 amino acids. Germline CDR1 and CDR2: SGHRS and YFSETQ. The V and J ends lost 0 bases and 5 bases respectively, with 10 bases between them. The DNA for the CDR3 is TGCGCCAGCAGCTTGGTGGGCCCGGGAGATACGCAGTATTTT. The encoded protein is CASSLVGPGDTQYF.

The V and J genes are TRBV19 and TRBJ1-2; 9 bases are a match to TRBD1. The CDR3 loop spans 15 amino acids. V was pared by 5 bases and J by 2 bases, with 6 bases of the junction left unmatched. Germline CDR1 is LNHDA and CDR2 is SQIVND (reference sequence). The CDR3, as DNA: TGTGCCAGTAGTGAATACAGGGGGCCCAACTATGGCTACACCTTC. This gives the protein CASSEYRGPNYGYTF.

V usage is TRBV20-1 and J usage is TRBJ1-5; D unresolved. Germline V gives CDR1 DFQATT, CDR2 SNEGSKA (reference sequence). CDR3 length equals 11 residues. The CDR3 protein is CSHGGNQPQHF. The CDR3 nucleotides read TGCAGCCACGGGGGCAATCAGCCCCAGCATTTT.

Notes on this clone: This specimen includes other DNA sequences encoding the same CDR3. The chain combines TRBV10-3 with TRBJ1-5, with a possible D match to TRBD1 (5 bases). Between the trimmed V and J ends, which lost 2 bases and 4 bases, there was a span of 9 bases. The CDR3 contains 14 residues. CDR1 and CDR2 from the germline V gene are ENHRY and SYGVKD. The CDR3 sequence: CAISEQGANQPQHF. In DNA form, the CDR3 reads TGTGCCATCAGTGAGCAGGGAGCGAATCAGCCCCAGCATTTT.

The chain has TRBV19 and TRBJ2-1; D remains ambiguous. The germline gives CDR1 LNHDA, CDR2 SQIVND (reference sequence). The CDR3 totals 13 residues. The V and J ends lost 9 bases and 1 base respectively, with 10 bases between them. CDR3 loop: CASRHDSYNEQFF. The CDR3 bases are TGTGCCAGCCGACACGATTCCTACAATGAGCAGTTCTTC.

This clone was seen more than once but under ten times. In DNA, the CDR3 is TGTGCCAGCAGCTTAAGCCGACAAGGATGGATGAACACTGAAGCTTTCTTT. The encoded protein is CASSLSRQGWMNTEAFF. The chain uses TRBV5-8 and TRBJ1-1; D remains unclear. The CDR3 sequence is 17 residues long. Germline V lookup: CDR1 SGHTS, CDR2 YDEGEE. Trimming removed 2 bases at V and 0 bases at J, with 17 bases between.

The chain is built from TRBV7-2 and TRBJ2-3; TRBD2 agrees at 11 bases. The CDR3 totals 18 residues. Germline V CDR1 and CDR2: SGHTA, FQGNSA. J was trimmed by 2 bases and V by 5 bases; bases with no gene match: 12. The CDR3 protein is CASSLRILAGAPTDTQYF. In DNA, the CDR3 is TGTGCCAGCAGCCTAAGGATACTAGCGGGAGCCCCCACAGATACGCAGTATTTT. The full variable domain, with the rest looked up from reference TRBV7-2 and TRBJ2-3, is GAGVSQSPSNKVTEKGKDVELRCDPISGHTALYWYRQSLGQGLEFLIYFQGNSAPDKSGLPSDRFSAERTGGSVSTLTIQRTQQEDSAVYLCASSLRILAGAPTDTQYFGPGTRLTVL.

J is TRBJ2-7 and V is TRBV10-2; D is uncertain. V lost 5 bases, J lost 3 bases, and 5 bases lay in between. Germline values: CDR1 WSHSY, CDR2 SAAADI. The CDR3 covers 11 residues. The CDR3 region has the DNA TGCGCCAGCAGTCTGGGCTACGAGCAGTACTTC. It codes for CASSLGYEQYF.

The gene calls are TRBV11-2 and TRBJ2-7; 9 positions match TRBD2. The germline V gene has CDR1 SGHAT and CDR2 FQNNGV. After removal of 5 bases from V and 5 bases from J, the junction contained 13 bases not matched to a gene. The CDR3 is made up of 16 amino acids. CDR3 protein: CASSPGGRGRAHEQYF. The CDR3 DNA reads TGTGCCAGCAGCCCGGGCGGGCGCGGGAGGGCCCACGAGCAGTACTTC.

J is TRBJ2-7 and V is TRBV28; TRBD1 agrees at 10 bases. V was pared by 4 bases and J by 4 bases, with 10 bases of the junction left unmatched. This CDR3 is built from 16 residues. CDR1 and CDR2 (germline): MDHEN, SYDVKM. Here the CDR3 reads CASSYLTGTGAYEQYF. In DNA, the CDR3 is TGTGCCAGCAGTTACTTAACCGGGACAGGGGCGTACGAGCAGTACTTC.

This clone has at least ten counts. The chain carries TRBV28 and TRBJ1-5, with D hard to call. This CDR3 comprises 13 residues. Trimming removed 3 bases from V and 4 bases from J, with 7 bases in between. Germline V CDR1 and CDR2: MDHEN, SYDVKM. CDR3 bases: TGTGCCAGCAGTTTGACAACGAATCAGCCCCAGCATTTT. Protein product: CASSLTTNQPQHF.

This clone has a single count. The chain has TRBV11-2 and TRBJ1-4, with 7 nucleotides matching TRBD1. The CDR3 runs to 15 residues. Germline lookup yields CDR1 SGHAT and CDR2 FQNNGV. J gave up 2 bases and V 5 bases, and 5 bases lay outside the gene matches. This CDR3 is CASSLIQGTNEKLFF. CDR3 DNA sequence: TGTGCCAGCAGCCTTATACAGGGGACTAATGAAAAACTGTTTTTT.

The chain combines TRBV15 with TRBJ1-4; D is undetermined. This CDR3 has 14 amino acids. Trimming took 4 bases from V and 3 from J, leaving 9 bases between them. Germline V gene lookup returns CDR1 LNHNV and CDR2 YYDKDF (reference sequence). Written as DNA, the CDR3 is TGTGCCACCAGCAACGGTGACTCTAATGAAAAACTGTTTTTT. Its translation: CATSNGDSNEKLFF.

This clone was picked up a small number of times. The rearrangement uses TRBV5-6 and TRBJ2-7, with D maybe TRBD1 (6 bases). The germline CDR1 and CDR2 sequences are SGHDT and YYEEEE. V was shortened by 2 bases and J by 5 bases, with 14 bases between the two germline ends. The CDR3 consists of 14 residues. The CDR3 nucleotides are TGTGCCAGCAGCTTCGCGAGACAGGCCCACGAGCAGTACTTC. This gives the protein CASSFARQAHEQYF. Supplemented by reference TRBV5-6 and TRBJ2-7, the full variable domain reads DAGVTQSPTHLIKTRGQQVTLRCSPKSGHDTVSWYQQALGQGPQFIFQYYEEEERQRGNFPDRFSGHQFPNYSSELNVNALLLGDSALYLCASSFARQAHEQYFGPGTRLTVT.